Shown below are 4 T cell receptor beta chains from a single sample sequenced in a study of CD8+ T cells in alopecia areata. In each case, RNA was isolated and then reverse transcribed into cDNA as the sequencing template. The method was immunoSEQ multiplex PCR; TCRdb's version includes in-frame clones alone and lacks a portion of them. Here the sample spans under 150,000 clones, less than 65% being singletons. Sequenced: CD8+ T cells sorted from blood. These receptors were collected from a human donor in good health.

Comments on this clone: Different DNA sequences within this sample yield the same CDR3. This rearrangement joins TRBV27 to TRBJ2-5, with a weak D call TRBD1 (5 bases). The CDR3 contains 14 residues. Trimming removed 1 base from V and 0 bases from J, with 6 bases in between. Germline V gene sequence: CDR1 MNHEY, CDR2 SMNVEV (reference sequence). The CDR3 loop is CASSLLGDQETQYF. The CDR3 DNA sequence: TGTGCCAGCAGTTTATTAGGGGACCAAGAGACCCAGTACTTC.

The rearrangement joins TRBV6-5 to TRBJ2-2; D perhaps matches TRBD1 (6 bases). Germline values: CDR1 MNHEY, CDR2 SVGAGI. This CDR3 spans 15 amino acids. V was trimmed by 5 bases and J by 7 bases, leaving 17 bases between them. The CDR3: CASSAPTGGGGELFF. CDR3 nucleotide sequence: TGTGCCAGCAGTGCACCGACAGGCGGTGGCGGGGAGCTGTTTTTT.

This chain uses TRBV30 with TRBJ2-1; D unclear. CDR1 GTSNPN and CDR2 SVGIG come from the germline V gene (reference sequence). This CDR3 is built from 12 residues. With 2 bases removed from V and 8 bases from J, the gap between germline ends came to 10 bases. The CDR3 here is CAWSPPGDEQFF. The DNA for the CDR3 is TGTGCCTGGAGTCCCCCTGGGGATGAGCAGTTCTTC.

The rearrangement joins TRBV12-5 to TRBJ2-7, with 8 bases fitting TRBD1. The CDR3 length is 15 residues. The V gene's germline CDR1 is LGHNT and CDR2 FRNRAP. V shed 1 base, J shed 1 base, and the junction held 3 bases outside the gene matches. The CDR3 DNA follows: TGTGCTAGTGGTTTGGAAGGACAGGGTTCCTACGAGCAGTACTTC. It yields the protein CASGLEGQGSYEQYF.